The next 31 T cell receptor beta chains were all read from a single sample in a study of T cell changes during pregnancy in multiple sclerosis. The data were produced by immunoSEQ multiplex PCR, yet TCRdb's version contains in-frame clones alone and is incomplete. Of tens of thousands of clones listed, 92% are singletons. The input for sequencing was peripheral blood, taken after pregnancy. These receptors were collected from a female donor with multiple sclerosis, enrolled in a pregnancy study.

CDR3 amino acids: CASSRDRTTGELFF. Here the CDR3 DNA reads TGTGCCAGCAGCCGCGACAGAACCACCGGGGAGCTGTTTTTT. The rearrangement links TRBV7-2 to TRBJ2-2, with a tentative D call TRBD1 (5 bases). This CDR3 is 14 amino acids long. V dropped 5 bases and J dropped 4 bases, with 11 bases sitting between them. In germline, CDR1 is SGHTA, CDR2 FQGNSA.

This clone appeared once. The chain uses TRBV2 and TRBJ1-4; tentative D call: TRBD1 (6 bases). The CDR3 runs to 15 residues. V lost 6 bases to trimming and J lost 8 bases, with 19 bases between them. CDR1 is SNHLY, CDR2 FYNNEI, per germline. The CDR3, as DNA: TGTGCCAGCAGGGACCAGGGGAGGGGACAAGAAAAACTGTTTTTT. It codes for CASRDQGRGQEKLFF.

The CDR3 reads CAWRGHFSSYNSPLHF. As DNA, the CDR3 is TGTGCCTGGAGGGGACACTTTAGCTCCTATAATTCACCCCTCCACTTT. The chain couples TRBV30 to TRBJ1-6; D may be TRBD1 (6 bases). CDR3 length: 16 amino acids. The germline CDR1 and CDR2 sequences are GTSNPN and SVGIG (reference sequence). Trimming cost V 3 bases and J 0 bases, with 12 bases left between them.

The chain joins TRBV5-6 to TRBJ2-3, with 9 positions matching TRBD2. The CDR3 spans 17 residues. V dropped 4 bases and J dropped 2; count of bases not matched to a gene: 11. Germline assignment: CDR1 SGHDT and CDR2 YYEEEE. The CDR3 DNA reads as TGTGCCAGCAGCCAGATTACCGGGACTAGCCCCACAGATACGCAGTATTTT. The encoded protein is CASSQITGTSPTDTQYF.

J is TRBJ2-7 and V is TRBV11-2; 8 bases align to TRBD1. Germline CDR1 reads SGHAT; CDR2 reads FQNNGV. The CDR3 contains 14 residues. V lost 6 bases and J lost 3; bases outside the gene matches: 7. CDR3 sequence: CASRRPGQVYEQYF. The CDR3 nucleotides read TGTGCCAGCAGACGACCGGGACAGGTCTACGAGCAGTACTTC. The entire variable domain, with the rest obtained from reference TRBV11-2 and TRBJ2-7, is as follows: EAGVAQSPRYKIIEKRQSVAFWCNPISGHATLYWYQQILGQGPKLLIQFQNNGVVDDSQLPKDRFSAERLKGVDSTLKIQPAKLEDSAVYLCASRRPGQVYEQYFGPGTRLTVT.

The chain uses TRBV11-2 and TRBJ1-5, with D perhaps matching TRBD1 (5 bases). The germline V gene has CDR1 SGHAT and CDR2 FQNNGV. The CDR3 consists of 14 residues. V lost 3 bases and J lost 4, with 10 bases in between. In nucleotides, the CDR3 is TGTGCCAGCAGCTTCGACAGTTTAAATCAGCCCCAGCATTTT. Amino acids: CASSFDSLNQPQHF.

This chain connects TRBV9 to TRBJ1-1; D is perhaps TRBD1 (5 bases). There are 17 residues in the CDR3. Trimming stripped 4 bases from V and 3 bases from J, with 22 bases between. CDR1 SGDLS and CDR2 YYNGEE come from the germline V gene. CDR3 in DNA: TGTGCCAGCAGCCCTCGAATGGGACTCATAAGGGACACTGAAGCTTTCTTT. Its translation is CASSPRMGLIRDTEAFF. The complete variable domain, with remaining parts taken from reference TRBV9 and TRBJ1-1, reads DSGVTQTPKHLITATGQRVTLRCSPRSGDLSVYWYQQSLDQGLQFLIQYYNGEERAKGNILERFSAQQFPDLHSELNLSSLELGDSALYFCASSPRMGLIRDTEAFFGQGTRLTVV.

The rearrangement uses TRBV15 and TRBJ2-5; 8 nucleotides line up with TRBD1. The CDR3 runs to 15 residues. V dropped 2 bases and J dropped 2; count of bases not matched to a gene: 4. The germline V gene has CDR1 LNHNV and CDR2 YYDKDF (reference sequence). The CDR3 protein is CATSRTRDRQETQYF. DNA of the CDR3: TGTGCCACCAGCAGAACCCGGGACAGGCAAGAGACCCAGTACTTC.

J is TRBJ2-7 and V is TRBV6-1; 8 bases are a match to TRBD2. The J segment lost 0 bases and the V segment lost 10 bases, leaving 8 bases of the junction unmatched. CDR1 is MNHNS and CDR2 is SASEGT in the germline V gene. The CDR3 is made up of 14 amino acids. DNA of the CDR3: TGTGCCATCATTAGCGGGGAGAGCTCCTACGAGCAGTACTTC. Its translation is CAIISGESSYEQYF.

This chain links TRBV19 with TRBJ2-5; 10 bases agree with TRBD1. The CDR3 runs 14 residues. From germline, CDR1 is LNHDA and CDR2 SQIVND (reference sequence). V shed 8 bases and J 5 bases; nucleotides not matched to a gene: 8. Here the CDR3 DNA reads TGTGCCAGTCGGGACAGGGGAGGAGGGGAGACCCAGTACTTC. It is translated as CASRDRGGGETQYF.

The J gene is TRBJ2-7, the V gene TRBV5-4; TRBD1 might be the D (5 bases). V was pared by 2 bases and J by 0 bases, with 12 bases between. Germline V gene lookup returns CDR1 SGHNT and CDR2 YYREEE (reference sequence). CDR3 length equals 15 residues. The chain's CDR3 is CASSFEIQGSYEQYF. CDR3 bases: TGTGCCAGCAGCTTTGAGATTCAGGGCTCCTACGAGCAGTACTTC.

This clone was observed once. This chain links TRBV7-9 with TRBJ2-5; tentatively, D is TRBD1 (6 bases). The CDR3 extends over 13 amino acids. In germline, CDR1 is SEHNR, CDR2 FQNEAQ (reference sequence). V was clipped by 5 bases and J by 4 bases, with 11 bases between them. CDR3 bases: TGTGCCAGCAGCCAGACAGGTCGAGAGACCCAGTACTTC. This sequence encodes CASSQTGRETQYF.

The gene calls are TRBV5-1 and TRBJ2-3, with 13 nucleotides matching TRBD2. The CDR3 runs 18 residues. The V segment lost 0 bases and the J segment 0 bases; nucleotides outside the gene matches: 4. CDR1 and CDR2 from the germline V gene are SGHRS and YFSETQ. The CDR3 DNA reads TGCGCCAGCAGCTTGGGACTAGCGGGGGGTCCTAGCACAGATACGCAGTATTTT. This gives the protein CASSLGLAGGPSTDTQYF.

The rearrangement joins TRBV5-5 to TRBJ2-1, with TRBD1 matching 8 bases. V was clipped by 2 bases and J by 8 bases; unmatched bases: 18. The CDR3 sequence is 18 residues long. CDR1 is SGHKS and CDR2 is YYEKEE in the germline V gene (reference sequence). The CDR3, as DNA: TGTGCCAGCAGCTTACAAGGACAGGGTCAATCTTTAATCGATGAGCAGTTCTTC. Its protein product is CASSLQGQGQSLIDEQFF.

On this clone itself: Sequence at one end of the junction differs from germline and may be a read error. The gene calls are TRBV20-1 and TRBJ2-1; TRBD1 is a possible D gene (5 bases). The germline CDR1 and CDR2 sequences are DFQATT and SNEGSKA (reference sequence). The CDR3 runs to 9 residues. The CDR3, as DNA: TGCAGTGCTAGATCCAAACAGGTCTTC. Translating gives CSARSKQVF.

This clone appeared once. The chain carries TRBV2 and TRBJ2-7, with D possibly matching TRBD2 (6 bases). The germline gives CDR1 SNHLY, CDR2 FYNNEI. This CDR3 is built from 14 residues. V lost 4 bases and J lost 1, with 11 bases in between. The CDR3, as DNA: TGTGCCAGCAGTGGAGCCGGGGGATCCTACGAGCAGTACTTC. Protein product: CASSGAGGSYEQYF.

The chain combines TRBV6-1 with TRBJ1-1, with a possible D match to TRBD1 (6 bases). Germline CDR1 MNHNS, CDR2 SASEGT. This CDR3 is 14 amino acids long. Trimming removed 2 bases from V and 6 bases from J, with 13 bases in between. The CDR3 sequence: CASSELTGSAEAFF. The CDR3 DNA reads TGTGCCAGCAGTGAATTAACAGGGAGCGCTGAAGCTTTCTTT.

The V call is TRBV5-4, the J call TRBJ1-2, with a possible D match to TRBD1 (5 bases). Germline V gives CDR1 SGHNT, CDR2 YYREEE (reference sequence). V was pared by 1 base and J by 7 bases, with 11 bases between. The CDR3 consists of 13 residues. In DNA, the CDR3 is TGTGCCAGCAGCTTGAGGGCAGGGATTGGCTACACCTTC. Translation gives CASSLRAGIGYTF.

This chain connects TRBV5-6 to TRBJ2-5; D possibly corresponds to TRBD1 (5 bases). Germline CDR1 SGHDT, CDR2 YYEEEE. V gave up 4 bases and J gave up 2 bases, with 12 bases separating them. The CDR3 consists of 14 residues. The CDR3 reads CASSPDSIQETQYF. Written as DNA, the CDR3 is TGTGCCAGCAGCCCCGACAGCATTCAAGAGACCCAGTACTTC.

The CDR3 nucleotides are TGTGCCAGCAGCCCATCCCGGACTAGCGGGGGGCCACAACACACAGATACGCAGTATTTT. Protein sequence: CASSPSRTSGGPQHTDTQYF. The V gene is TRBV4-2, the J gene TRBJ2-3; TRBD2 aligns across 14 bases. Germline loops: CDR1 LGHNA, CDR2 YNFKEQ. Trimming cost V 4 bases and J 2 bases; bases outside gene matches: 14. The CDR3 is 20 amino acids.

The J gene is TRBJ2-1, the V gene TRBV7-2; D is undetermined. CDR1 and CDR2 from the germline V gene are SGHTA and FQGNSA. CDR3 size: 13 residues. The V end lost 2 bases, the J end lost 9 bases, and 11 bases lay between the germline ends. Here the CDR3 DNA reads TGTGCCAGCAGCTTATCGGGTGTAGGTGAGCAGTTCTTC. Translating it yields CASSLSGVGEQFF.

Details on this clone: Sequence at one end of the junction differs from germline and may be a read error. This rearrangement joins TRBV5-4 to TRBJ1-2; TRBD1 matches at 10 bases. This CDR3 has 15 amino acids. Germline V lookup: CDR1 SGHNT, CDR2 YYREEE (reference sequence). CDR3 protein: CASSLRQGANYGYTF. The DNA for the CDR3 is TGTGCCAGCAGCTTGAGACAGGGGGCTAATTATGGCTACACCTTC.

CDR3 sequence reads: CASSLEQSWQQFF. The DNA for the CDR3 is TGTGCCAGCAGCTTGGAACAGTCCTGGCAGCAGTTCTTC. The rearrangement links TRBV5-4 to TRBJ2-1; D is unclear. V lost 0 bases, J lost 11 bases, and 12 bases lay in between. CDR1 is SGHNT, CDR2 YYREEE, per germline (reference sequence). There are 13 residues in the CDR3.

V usage is TRBV21-1 and J usage is TRBJ1-1; TRBD1 reflects the table's D call only, with no check against the DNA. TRBV21-1 constitutes a pseudogene. The CDR3 spans 16 residues. The CDR3 reads CASSKDLDREDTEAFF. In DNA, the CDR3 is TGTGCCAGCAGCAAGGATTTGGACAGGGAGGACACTGAAGCTTTCTTT.

There are a few counts of this clone. The CDR3 region is CASSPAVSYNSPLHF. CDR3 DNA: TGTGCCAGCTCACCGGCGGTCTCCTATAATTCACCCCTCCACTTT. The chain couples TRBV18 to TRBJ1-6; no reliable D call. Trimming left V 3 bases short and J 0 bases short, with 6 bases between. CDR1 KGHSH and CDR2 LQKENI come from the germline V gene. The CDR3 runs to 15 residues.

The chain uses TRBV19 and TRBJ1-2, with 11 nucleotides matching TRBD1. This CDR3 region has 15 residues. The junction had 4 bases not matched to a gene; V was cut back by 3 bases and J by 4 bases. From germline, CDR1 is LNHDA and CDR2 SQIVND (reference sequence). The CDR3 reads CASSISGQGAYGYTF. CDR3 coding DNA: TGTGCCAGTAGTATTAGCGGACAGGGGGCCTATGGCTACACCTTC.

The DNA for the CDR3 is TGTGCCAGCTCACCTGACAGCTATGGCTACACCTTC. Translation gives CASSPDSYGYTF. V gene TRBV18 combines with J gene TRBJ1-2, with TRBD1 as a possible D gene (5 bases). The germline gives CDR1 KGHSH, CDR2 LQKENI. The CDR3 runs to 12 residues. Deletions cut 3 bases from V and 4 bases from J, with 6 bases between.

V and J are TRBV9 and TRBJ1-6; D gene unclear. Germline loops: CDR1 SGDLS, CDR2 YYNGEE. The CDR3 extends over 15 amino acids. The V and J ends lost 3 bases and 10 bases respectively, with 17 bases between them. DNA for the CDR3: TGTGCCAGCAGCGCCTACTCAGCCGGGGTCTCACCCCTCCACTTT. Protein sequence: CASSAYSAGVSPLHF. Full variable domain (rest looked up from reference TRBV9 and TRBJ1-6): DSGVTQTPKHLITATGQRVTLRCSPRSGDLSVYWYQQSLDQGLQFLIQYYNGEERAKGNILERFSAQQFPDLHSELNLSSLELGDSALYFCASSAYSAGVSPLHFGNGTRLTVT.

V is TRBV18 and J is TRBJ1-1; no reliable D call. There are 14 residues in the CDR3. With 6 bases removed from V and 2 bases from J, the gap between germline ends came to 13 bases. The V gene's germline CDR1 is KGHSH and CDR2 LQKENI. The CDR3 sequence: CASSPREGNTEAFF. The CDR3 DNA follows: TGTGCCAGCTCTCCCCGAGAGGGAAACACTGAAGCTTTCTTT.

The chain joins TRBV5-1 to TRBJ2-5, with TRBD1 matching over 8 bases. The CDR3 has 13 residues. Unmatched junction bases numbered 3, after V lost 2 bases and J lost 6 bases. Germline V lookup: CDR1 SGHRS, CDR2 YFSETQ. In nucleotides, the CDR3 is TGCGCCAGCAGCTTCCAGGGGGCACAGACCCAGTACTTC. It yields the protein CASSFQGAQTQYF. The whole variable domain, filled in from reference TRBV5-1 and TRBJ2-5, reads KAGVTQTPRYLIKTRGQQVTLSCSPISGHRSVSWYQQTPGQGLQFLFEYFSETQRNKGNFPGRFSGRQFSNSRSEMNVSTLELGDSALYLCASSFQGAQTQYFGPGTRLLVL.

This chain links TRBV6-5 with TRBJ1-5; D is perhaps TRBD1 (6 bases). The CDR3 is made up of 14 amino acids. V shed 2 bases and J shed 5 bases, with 10 bases lying between them. CDR1 and CDR2 from the germline V gene are MNHEY and SVGAGI. The CDR3 coding sequence is TGTGCCAGCAGTTACGCGGGGGCCTATCAGCCCCAGCATTTT. It yields the protein CASSYAGAYQPQHF.